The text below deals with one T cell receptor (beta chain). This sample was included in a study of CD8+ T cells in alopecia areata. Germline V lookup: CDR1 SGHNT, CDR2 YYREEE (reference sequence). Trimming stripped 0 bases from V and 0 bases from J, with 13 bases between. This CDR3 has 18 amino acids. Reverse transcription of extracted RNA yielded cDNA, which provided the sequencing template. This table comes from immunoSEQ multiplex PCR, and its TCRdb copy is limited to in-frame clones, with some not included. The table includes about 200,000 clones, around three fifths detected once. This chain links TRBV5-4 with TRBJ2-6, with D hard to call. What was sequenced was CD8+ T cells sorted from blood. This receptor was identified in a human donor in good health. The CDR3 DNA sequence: TGTGCCAGCAGCTTGGCCCAGGTGGAGAGCTCTGGGGCCAACGTCCTGACTTTC. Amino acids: CASSLAQVESSGANVLTF. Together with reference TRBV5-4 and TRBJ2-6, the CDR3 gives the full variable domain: ETGVTQSPTHLIKTRGQQVTLRCSSQSGHNTVSWYQQALGQGPQFIFQYYREEENGRGNFPPRFSGLQFPNYSSELNVNALELDDSALYLCASSLAQVESSGANVLTFGAGSRLTVL.